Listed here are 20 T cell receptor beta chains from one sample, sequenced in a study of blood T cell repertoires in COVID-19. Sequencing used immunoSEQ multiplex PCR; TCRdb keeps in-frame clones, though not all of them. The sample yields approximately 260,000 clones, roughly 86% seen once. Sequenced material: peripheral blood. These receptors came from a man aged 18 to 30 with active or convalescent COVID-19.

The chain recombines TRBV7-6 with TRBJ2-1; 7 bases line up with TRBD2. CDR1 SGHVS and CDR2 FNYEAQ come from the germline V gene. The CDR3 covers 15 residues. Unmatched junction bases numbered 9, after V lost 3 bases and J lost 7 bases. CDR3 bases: TGTGCCAGCAGCTTCGGGGCGGGAGACGCAAATGAGCAGTTCTTC. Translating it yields CASSFGAGDANEQFF.

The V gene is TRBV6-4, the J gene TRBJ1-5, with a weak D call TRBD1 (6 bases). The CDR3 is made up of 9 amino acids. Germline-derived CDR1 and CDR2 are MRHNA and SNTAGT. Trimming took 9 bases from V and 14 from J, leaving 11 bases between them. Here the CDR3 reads CARPTGEHF. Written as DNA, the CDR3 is TGTGCCAGACCGACAGGTGAGCATTTT.

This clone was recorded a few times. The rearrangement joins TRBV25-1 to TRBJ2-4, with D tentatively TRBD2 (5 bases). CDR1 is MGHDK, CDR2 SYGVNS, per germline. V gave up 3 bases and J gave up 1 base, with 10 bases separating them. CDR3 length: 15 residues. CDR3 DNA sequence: TGTGCCAGCAGTGAGGAGGTGGAGGCCAAAAACATTCAGTACTTC. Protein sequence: CASSEEVEAKNIQYF.

The CDR3 loop is CATSDPWQGDGYTF. For the CDR3, the DNA is TGTGCCACCAGTGACCCCTGGCAGGGGGATGGCTACACCTTC. V and J are TRBV24-1 and TRBJ1-2; TRBD1 matches at 7 bases. Trimming at V came to 4 bases and at J to 6 bases, leaving 7 bases not matched to a gene. Per germline, CDR1 KGHDR and CDR2 SFDVKD. The CDR3 consists of 14 residues.

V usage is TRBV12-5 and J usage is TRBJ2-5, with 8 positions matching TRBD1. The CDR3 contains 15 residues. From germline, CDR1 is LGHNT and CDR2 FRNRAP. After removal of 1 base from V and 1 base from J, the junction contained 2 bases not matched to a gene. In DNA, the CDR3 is TGTGCTAGTGGTTTGGGGACAGGGCTCCAAGAGACCCAGTACTTC. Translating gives CASGLGTGLQETQYF. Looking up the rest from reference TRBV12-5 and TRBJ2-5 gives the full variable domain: DARVTQTPRHKVTEMGQEVTMRCQPILGHNTVFWYRQTMMQGLELLAYFRNRAPLDDSGMPKDRFSAEMPDATLATLKIQPSEPRDSAVYFCASGLGTGLQETQYFGPGTRLLVL.

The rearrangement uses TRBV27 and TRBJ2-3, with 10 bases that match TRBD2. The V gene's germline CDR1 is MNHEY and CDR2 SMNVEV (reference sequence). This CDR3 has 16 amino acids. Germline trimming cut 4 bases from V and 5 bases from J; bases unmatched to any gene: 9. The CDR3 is CASSSIAGGSKDTQYF. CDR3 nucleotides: TGTGCCAGCAGTTCCATAGCGGGGGGATCGAAAGATACGCAGTATTTT.

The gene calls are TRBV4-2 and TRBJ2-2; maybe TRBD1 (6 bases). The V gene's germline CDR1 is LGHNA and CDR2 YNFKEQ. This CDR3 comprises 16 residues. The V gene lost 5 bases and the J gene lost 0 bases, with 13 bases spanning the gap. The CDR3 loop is CASSGWDKSNTGELFF. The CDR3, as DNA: TGTGCCAGCAGCGGATGGGACAAGTCGAACACCGGGGAGCTGTTTTTT.

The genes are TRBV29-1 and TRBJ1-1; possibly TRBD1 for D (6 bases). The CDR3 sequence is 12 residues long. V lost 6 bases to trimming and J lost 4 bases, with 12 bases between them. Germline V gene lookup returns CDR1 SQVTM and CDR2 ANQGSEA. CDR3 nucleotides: TGCAGCGTCGAGGGGGTCGGCACTGAAGCTTTCTTT. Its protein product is CSVEGVGTEAFF.

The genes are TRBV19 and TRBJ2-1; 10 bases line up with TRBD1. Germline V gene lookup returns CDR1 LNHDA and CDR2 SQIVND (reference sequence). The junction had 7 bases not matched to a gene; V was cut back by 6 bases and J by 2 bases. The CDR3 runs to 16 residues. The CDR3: CASRRSTGGAYNEQFF. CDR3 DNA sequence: TGTGCCAGTAGACGATCGACAGGGGGCGCCTACAATGAGCAGTTCTTC. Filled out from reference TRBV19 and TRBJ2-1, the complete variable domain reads DGGITQSPKYLFRKEGQNVTLSCEQNLNHDAMYWYRQDPGQGLRLIYYSQIVNDFQKGDIAEGYSVSREKKESFPLTVTSAQKNPTAFYLCASRRSTGGAYNEQFFGPGTRLTVL.

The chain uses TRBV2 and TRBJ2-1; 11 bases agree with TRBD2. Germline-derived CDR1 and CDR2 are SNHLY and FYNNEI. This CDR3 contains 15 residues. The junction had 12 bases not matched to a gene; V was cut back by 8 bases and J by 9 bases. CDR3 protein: CASCLASGGRGEQFF. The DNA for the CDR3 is TGTGCCAGCTGTTTGGCTAGCGGGGGGCGGGGTGAGCAGTTCTTC.

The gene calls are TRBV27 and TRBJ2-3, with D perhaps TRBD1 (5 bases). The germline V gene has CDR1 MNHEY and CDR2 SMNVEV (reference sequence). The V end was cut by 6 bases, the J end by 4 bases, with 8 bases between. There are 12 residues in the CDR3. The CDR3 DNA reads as TGTGCCAGCAGGCTGGGGCCAGATACGCAGTATTTT. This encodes CASRLGPDTQYF.

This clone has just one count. This CDR3 reads CASRPTRTSGFRELFF. The DNA for the CDR3 is TGTGCCAGCAGACCTACTCGGACCTCGGGGTTTCGGGAGCTGTTTTTT. The chain recombines TRBV27 with TRBJ2-2; possibly TRBD2 for D (5 bases). Between the trimmed V and J ends, which lost 6 bases and 9 bases, there was a span of 23 bases. The germline V gene encodes CDR1 MNHEY and CDR2 SMNVEV (reference sequence). The CDR3 is made up of 16 amino acids.

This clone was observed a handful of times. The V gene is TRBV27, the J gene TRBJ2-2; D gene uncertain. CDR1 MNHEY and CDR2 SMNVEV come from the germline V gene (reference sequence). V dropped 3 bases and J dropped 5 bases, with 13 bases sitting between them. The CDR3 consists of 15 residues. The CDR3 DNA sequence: TGTGCCAGCAGTTTCCGGGTGAGTTGGACCGGGGAGCTGTTTTTT. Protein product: CASSFRVSWTGELFF.

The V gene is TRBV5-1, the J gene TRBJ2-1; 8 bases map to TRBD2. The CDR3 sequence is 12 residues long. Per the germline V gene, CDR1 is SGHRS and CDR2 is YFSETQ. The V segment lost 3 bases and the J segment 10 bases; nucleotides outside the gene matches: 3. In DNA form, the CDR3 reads TGCGCCAGCAGCTCAGGCGGGAGGGAGCAGTTCTTC. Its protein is CASSSGGREQFF.

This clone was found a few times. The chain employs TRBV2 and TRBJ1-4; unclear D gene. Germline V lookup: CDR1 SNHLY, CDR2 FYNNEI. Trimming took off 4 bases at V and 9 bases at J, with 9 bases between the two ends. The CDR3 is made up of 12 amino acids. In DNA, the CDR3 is TGTGCCAGCAGTGTATCTGGGCAAAAACTGTTTTTT. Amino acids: CASSVSGQKLFF.

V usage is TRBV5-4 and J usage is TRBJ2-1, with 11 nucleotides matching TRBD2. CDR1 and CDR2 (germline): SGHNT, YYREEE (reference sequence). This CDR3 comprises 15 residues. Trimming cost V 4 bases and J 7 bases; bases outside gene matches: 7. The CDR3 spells CASSHSGGAGNEQFF. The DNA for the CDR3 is TGTGCCAGCAGCCATAGCGGGGGGGCGGGTAATGAGCAGTTCTTC.

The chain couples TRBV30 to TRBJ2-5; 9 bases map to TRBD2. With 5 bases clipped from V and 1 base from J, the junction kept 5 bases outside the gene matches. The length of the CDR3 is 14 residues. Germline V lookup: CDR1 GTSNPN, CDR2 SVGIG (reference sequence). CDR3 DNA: TGTGCCTGGTCTAGCGGGGTCTCCCAAGAGACCCAGTACTTC. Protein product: CAWSSGVSQETQYF.

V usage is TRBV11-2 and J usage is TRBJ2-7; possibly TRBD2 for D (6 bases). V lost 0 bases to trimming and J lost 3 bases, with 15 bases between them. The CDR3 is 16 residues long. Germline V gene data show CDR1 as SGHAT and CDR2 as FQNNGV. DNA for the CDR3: TGTGCCAGCAGCTTAGATCAGGGCAGCGGGCACTACGAGCAGTACTTC. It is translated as CASSLDQGSGHYEQYF.

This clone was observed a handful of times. CDR3 sequence: CASSWDRGNTEAFF. Here the CDR3 DNA reads TGTGCCAGCAGCTGGGACAGGGGGAACACTGAAGCTTTCTTT. The J gene is TRBJ1-1, the V gene TRBV7-2; 10 bases fit TRBD1. CDR1 and CDR2 from the germline V gene are SGHTA and FQGNSA. V lost 4 bases, J lost 1 base, and 0 bases stayed unmatched. The CDR3 sequence is 14 residues long. Full variable domain (rest looked up from reference TRBV7-2 and TRBJ1-1): GAGVSQSPSNKVTEKGKDVELRCDPISGHTALYWYRQSLGQGLEFLIYFQGNSAPDKSGLPSDRFSAERTGGSVSTLTIQRTQQEDSAVYLCASSWDRGNTEAFFGQGTRLTVV.

CDR3 sequence reads: CASSQDGGRSSYEQYF. The CDR3 DNA reads TGTGCCAGCAGCCAAGATGGAGGCAGGAGCTCCTACGAGCAGTACTTC. This chain connects TRBV4-2 to TRBJ2-7, with D possibly TRBD2 on 5 matching bases. The CDR3 has 16 residues. Germline values: CDR1 LGHNA, CDR2 YNFKEQ. Trimming stripped 0 bases from V and 0 bases from J, with 12 bases between.